This TCR beta chain was identified during a study of shared clonotypes between healthy human individuals. Worth noting for this clone: The antigen is unknown.

The V gene's germline CDR1 is LGHNT and CDR2 FRNRAP. With 7 bases removed from V and 9 bases from J, the gap between germline ends came to 10 bases. The CDR3 spans 11 residues. Investigators divided CD4+ cells into CD45RA+ naive and CD45RA-negative memory subsets. Method: immunoSEQ multiplex PCR; TCRdb's copy keeps in-frame clones and lacks some. The sample holds 1.4 million or so clones; around 98.5% are singletons and the top ten take around 0.38%. Study results and limitations: On the whole, naive subsets had larger estimated richness than memory subsets had. Incompleteness in sorted-subset sequencing, despite large depth, was shown by rarefaction.

The chain has TRBV12-5 and TRBJ2-1; D tentatively reads TRBD1 or TRBD2 (5 bases each). The sequenced material came from naive CD4+ T cells sorted from blood. Subset reported: CD45RA+ positively selected. The clonotype was recovered from a man aged 30 to 39 in good health. DNA of the CDR3: TGTGCTAGTGCCCCGGGACCTGAGCAGTTCTTC. The encoded protein is CASAPGPEQFF. The whole variable domain, filled in from reference TRBV12-5 and TRBJ2-1, reads DARVTQTPRHKVTEMGQEVTMRCQPILGHNTVFWYRQTMMQGLELLAYFRNRAPLDDSGMPKDRFSAEMPDATLATLKIQPSEPRDSAVYFCASAPGPEQFFGPGTRLTVL.